This T cell receptor beta chain originates from a study of T-cell reconstitution after alpha-beta-depleted transplantation in children. General study points: Diversity of TCRbeta at day 60 was high in some patients, arising from surviving recipient T cells and thymic progenitors.

The CDR3 extends over 14 amino acids. V was pared by 5 bases and J by 6 bases, with 12 bases of the junction left unmatched. CDR1 and CDR2 from the germline V gene are DFQATT and SNEGSKA (reference sequence). This clonotype was seen more than once but under ten times. The antigen remains unidentified. This sample's TCRbeta library carried unique molecular identifier barcodes. TCRdb fed the PCR reads into MiXCR, producing one record per CDR3 protein. The table has some 840,000 distinct CDR3 sequences, roughly 15% seen once. V gene TRBV20-1 combines with J gene TRBJ2-7; 8 nucleotides agree with TRBD2. The specimen comprised PBMCs, mostly from graft donor cells, sampled 360 days after TCRalphabeta/CD19-depleted stem cell transplant. The source is a male patient under 18 who had a stem cell transplant for acute lymphoblastic leukemia, so the T cells may come from the graft donor. The CDR3 DNA sequence: TGCAGTGCTCCGCAAGGGACTAGTCGGGGCGAGCAGTACTTC. Amino acids: CSAPQGTSRGEQYF.